This TCR beta chain was captured by sequencing in a study of T cell responses to AZD1222 COVID-19 vaccine. Study outcomes and limitations: Clonal diversity may have been underestimated in mostly white British donors. Recipients of two AZD1222 doses showed rising Spike-specific TCR breadth and depth.

Repertoires were generated with immunoSEQ multiplex PCR, while TCRdb's copy carries only in-frame clones and drops some. The table shows over 85,000 clones, with 70% to 90% occurring only once. For this clone: Its antigen remains unknown.

Deletions cut 0 bases from V and 5 bases from J, with 7 bases between. The CDR3 loop spans 13 amino acids. Germline V CDR1 and CDR2: SGHNT, YENEEA. The receptor comes from an adult who received the AZD1222 COVID-19 vaccine. The starting material was peripheral blood, obtained 28 days after the second AZD1222 dose. The chain combines TRBV11-3 with TRBJ1-1, with D unclear. The CDR3, as DNA: TGTGCCAGCAGCTTAGATCCGGGGACTGAAGCTTTCTTT. Its protein product is CASSLDPGTEAFF.